The 24 T cell receptor beta chains below come from one sample, sequenced in a study of Graves' ophthalmopathy and Graves' hyperthyroidism. Amplification of the TCR beta CDR3 regions used RNA transcripts (as template). The first round was an RT-PCR with HTBI primers, and the second round was a multiplex PCR. MiXCR was run by TCRdb on the multiplex PCR reads, yielding one entry per CDR3 protein. Seen here are about 590,000 distinct CDR3 sequences, less than 45% observed once, and the top ten hold over 3.5%. The sequenced material came from peripheral blood or thyroid tissue (not recorded which). All receptors come from an adult man with Graves' hyperthyroidism.

The sample holds many counts of this clonotype. The chain carries TRBV24-1 and TRBJ2-2; D may be TRBD1 or TRBD2 (6 bases each). V lost 0 bases and J 4 bases, leaving 11 bases between the germline ends. Germline CDR1 and CDR2: KGHDR and SFDVKD. This CDR3 comprises 16 residues. The CDR3 DNA reads TGTGCCACCAGTGATTTGGGGGGGCCGAGCACCGGGGAGCTGTTTTTT. It translates to CATSDLGGPSTGELFF.

This chain links TRBV10-3 with TRBJ2-2; D gene unclear. The germline V gene encodes CDR1 ENHRY and CDR2 SYGVKD. V was pared by 4 bases and J by 10 bases, with 16 bases between. The CDR3 runs to 14 residues. The CDR3 coding sequence is TGTGCCATCAGTGGGGGTCCCGGGTTGGAGGAGCTGTTTTTT. It encodes CAISGGPGLEELFF.

This clonotype occurred many times. The gene calls are TRBV6-5 and TRBJ2-7; 9 bases line up with TRBD1. The length of the CDR3 is 14 residues. Germline lookup yields CDR1 MNHEY and CDR2 SVGAGI. Trimming at V came to 6 bases and at J to 5 bases, leaving 8 bases not matched to a gene. The CDR3 here is CASRITGGANEQYF. The CDR3 nucleotides are TGTGCCAGCAGGATAACAGGGGGCGCAAACGAGCAGTACTTC.

The chain recombines TRBV6-5 with TRBJ1-1; possible D gene TRBD1, 6 bases. V lost 4 bases and J lost 4, with 25 bases in between. The germline V gene has CDR1 MNHEY and CDR2 SVGAGI. This CDR3 has 18 residues. This CDR3 is CASSFTRDILPRGTEAFF. The CDR3 DNA sequence: TGTGCCAGCAGTTTTACCCGGGACATTTTACCCCGAGGCACTGAAGCTTTCTTT.

The rearrangement joins TRBV7-9 to TRBJ2-7; the match to TRBD2 covers 8 bases. The J call could be wrong; TRBJ2-1 is a better fit for the DNA end. CDR3 length: 15 residues. From germline, CDR1 is SEHNR and CDR2 FQNEAQ (reference sequence). The CDR3 sequence: CASSVSSGGLNEQFF. Here the CDR3 DNA reads TGTGCCAGCAGCGTATCAAGCGGGGGTCTCAATGAGCAGTTCTTC.

The rearrangement links TRBV7-9 to TRBJ1-1, with 7 positions matching TRBD1. From germline, CDR1 is SEHNR and CDR2 FQNEAQ (reference sequence). After removal of 6 bases from V and 0 bases from J, the junction contained 13 bases not matched to a gene. CDR3 size: 17 residues. In nucleotides, the CDR3 is TGTGCCAGCAGTTTTTCCCACCGACAGGGATTGAACACTGAAGCTTTCTTT. It translates to CASSFSHRQGLNTEAFF. The entire variable domain, with the rest obtained from reference TRBV7-9 and TRBJ1-1, is as follows: DTGVSQNPRHKITKRGQNVTFRCDPISEHNRLYWYRQTLGQGPEFLTYFQNEAQLEKSRLLSDRFSAERPKGSFSTLEIQRTEQGDSAMYLCASSFSHRQGLNTEAFFGQGTRLTVV.

The chain recombines TRBV2 with TRBJ2-5; tentatively, D is TRBD1 (5 bases). Deletions cut 2 bases from V and 4 bases from J, with 14 bases between. Germline V gene lookup returns CDR1 SNHLY and CDR2 FYNNEI. The CDR3 extends over 15 amino acids. The CDR3, as DNA: TGTGCCAGCAGTGAAAAGGACATATCTAGAGAGACCCAGTACTTC. Translation gives CASSEKDISRETQYF.

The chain carries TRBV20-1 and TRBJ1-5, with D perhaps TRBD2 (6 bases). The assigned J gene may be wrong: the sequence end matches TRBJ2-3 better. Germline CDR1 is DFQATT and CDR2 is SNEGSKA (reference sequence). The CDR3 loop spans 14 amino acids. The CDR3: CSASGRGGTDTQYF. The CDR3 DNA is TGCAGTGCTAGCGGGAGAGGCGGCACAGATACGCAGTATTTT.

This clonotype was counted only a few times. The chain joins TRBV7-9 to TRBJ1-1; D is ambiguous. Between the trimmed V and J ends, which lost 1 base and 0 bases, there was a span of 9 bases. The CDR3 has 15 residues. Germline V gene sequence: CDR1 SEHNR, CDR2 FQNEAQ (reference sequence). The CDR3 is CASSLVVDMNTEAFF. The DNA for the CDR3 is TGTGCCAGCAGCTTAGTTGTCGATATGAACACTGAAGCTTTCTTT.

This clonotype was detected ten times or more. V gene TRBV7-2 combines with J gene TRBJ2-7; 8 bases map to TRBD1. Germline-derived CDR1 and CDR2 are SGHTA and FQGNSA. CDR3 length equals 13 residues. V shed 4 bases, J shed 5 bases, and the junction held 4 bases outside the gene matches. CDR3 DNA sequence: TGTGCCAGCAGCTCGGGACAGGTGAACGAGCAGTACTTC. Encoded protein: CASSSGQVNEQYF.

The chain recombines TRBV7-8 with TRBJ2-5, with D hard to call. Germline-derived CDR1 and CDR2 are SGHVS and FQNEAQ. CDR3 length equals 13 residues. Between the trimmed V and J ends, which lost 5 bases and 7 bases, there was a span of 14 bases. CDR3 residues: CASSPRSEVTQYF. The CDR3 DNA reads TGTGCCAGCAGCCCCCGATCTGAGGTGACCCAGTACTTC.

The V and J genes are TRBV10-1 and TRBJ2-7; 8 nucleotides match TRBD2. Germline V gene data show CDR1 as WNHNN and CDR2 as SYGVQD (reference sequence). Trimming removed 0 bases from V and 0 bases from J; junction bases left unmatched: 10. The length of the CDR3 is 18 residues. CDR3 sequence: CASSESLTSEIVSYEQYF. For the CDR3, the DNA is TGCGCCAGCAGTGAGTCTCTGACTAGCGAGATTGTCTCCTACGAGCAGTACTTC.

There are many counts of this clonotype. The J gene is TRBJ2-6, the V gene TRBV24-1, with D hard to call. V was shortened by 9 bases and J by 0 bases, with 5 bases between the two germline ends. The CDR3 is 13 amino acids. Germline values: CDR1 KGHDR, CDR2 SFDVKD. The CDR3 loop is CATGDSGANVLTF. In DNA form, the CDR3 reads TGTGCCACCGGAGACTCTGGGGCCAACGTCCTGACTTTC.

This clonotype showed up many times. V and J are TRBV6-6 and TRBJ1-2; 7 bases are a match to TRBD1. V gave up 5 bases and J gave up 5 bases; unmatched junction bases: 11. The CDR3 is 15 residues long. The germline V gene encodes CDR1 MNHNY and CDR2 SVGAGI (reference sequence). CDR3 in amino acids: CASSTPQGRTYGYTF. The CDR3 DNA sequence: TGTGCCAGCAGTACCCCACAGGGGAGGACGTATGGCTACACCTTC.

This clonotype was seen repeatedly, ten times or more. The V gene is TRBV19, the J gene TRBJ2-7; D perhaps matches TRBD1 (7 bases). The CDR3 runs 14 residues. CDR1 is LNHDA, CDR2 SQIVND, per germline (reference sequence). Trimming took off 6 bases at V and 2 bases at J, with 14 bases between the two ends. DNA of the CDR3: TGTGCCAGTAGCATTACAGGGGAGGCCTACGAGCAGTACTTC. It is translated as CASSITGEAYEQYF.

This clonotype occurred many times. The chain carries TRBV6-5 and TRBJ2-7; a possible D gene is TRBD2 (5 bases). Germline V gene sequence: CDR1 MNHEY, CDR2 SVGAGI. The V end was cut by 2 bases, the J end by 2 bases, with 13 bases between. The CDR3 extends over 15 amino acids. CDR3 region: CASSYRGAAAYEQYF. The DNA for the CDR3 is TGTGCCAGCAGTTACCGAGGAGCGGCGGCCTACGAGCAGTACTTC.

This clonotype was seen only a few times. The chain couples TRBV4-1 to TRBJ2-6; D might be TRBD2 (5 bases). V was pared by 0 bases and J by 1 base, with 10 bases between. CDR3 length equals 17 residues. CDR1 MGHRA and CDR2 YSYEKL come from the germline V gene. The CDR3 sequence is CASSQDWTGSGANVLTF. CDR3 DNA sequence: TGCGCCAGCAGCCAAGATTGGACGGGGTCTGGGGCCAACGTCCTGACTTTC.

This clonotype was found many times. The rearrangement uses TRBV25-1 and TRBJ2-5; 9 nucleotides align to TRBD1. Losses at the gene ends were 6 bases for V and 5 bases for J; bases not matched to a gene: 7. Per germline, CDR1 MGHDK and CDR2 SYGVNS. The CDR3 is made up of 14 amino acids. CDR3 region: CASSDTGGLETQYF. The CDR3 coding sequence is TGTGCCAGCAGCGACACAGGGGGCCTTGAGACCCAGTACTTC.

The chain is built from TRBV7-9 and TRBJ2-7, with 8 bases identical to TRBD1. J lost 7 bases, V lost 2 bases, and 10 bases had no gene match. The CDR3 covers 15 residues. Germline CDR1 is SEHNR and CDR2 is FQNEAQ (reference sequence). The CDR3 DNA follows: TGTGCCAGCAGCTTATCCCGGACAGGGAACTATGAGCAGTACTTC. Protein sequence: CASSLSRTGNYEQYF.

This clonotype was counted only a few times. The gene calls are TRBV19 and TRBJ1-5; D remains ambiguous. Germline V gene sequence: CDR1 LNHDA, CDR2 SQIVND (reference sequence). This CDR3 spans 16 amino acids. Trimming removed 3 bases from V and 1 base from J, with 13 bases in between. The CDR3 DNA reads TGTGCCAGTAGTATTGACCATTTTAAGAGCAATCAGCCCCAGCATTTT. This translates into CASSIDHFKSNQPQHF.

About this clonotype itself: The conserved closing phenylalanine or tryptophan is absent in this CDR3, likely reflecting a read error. V and J are TRBV24-1 and TRBJ2-2; TRBD2 matches 8 bases. The length of the CDR3 is 16 residues. The junction had 8 bases not matched to a gene; V was cut back by 4 bases and J by 5 bases. Germline values: CDR1 KGHDR, CDR2 SFDVKD. The CDR3 reads CATSDSSGRGTGELFL. CDR3 nucleotides: TGTGCCACCAGTGACTCCAGCGGGAGAGGAACCGGGGAGCTGTTTCTT.

As for this clonotype: A much more abundant neighbour one base away suggests this may be a read error. J is TRBJ2-2 and V is TRBV2; D is unresolved. There are 16 residues in the CDR3. Per germline, CDR1 SNHLY and CDR2 FYNNEI. Trimming shortened V by 5 bases and J by 1 base, and 14 bases separated the two germline ends. The chain's CDR3 is CASSFIEAGNTGELFF. The CDR3 region has the DNA TGTGCCAGCAGTTTCATCGAGGCAGGGAACACCGGGGAGCTGTTTTTT.

This clonotype is a singleton in its sample. The V call is TRBV15, the J call TRBJ1-4, with TRBD1 identical over 7 bases. The J segment lost 6 bases and the V segment lost 3 bases, leaving 7 bases of the junction unmatched. The CDR3 loop spans 15 amino acids. Germline V gene sequence: CDR1 LNHNV, CDR2 YYDKDF (reference sequence). The chain's CDR3 is CATSSDRASDEKLFF. The CDR3 DNA sequence: TGTGCCACCAGCAGCGACAGGGCGAGCGATGAAAAACTGTTTTTT.

The chain carries TRBV12-3 or TRBV12-4 and TRBJ1-5; the match to TRBD1 covers 8 bases. V dropped 1 base and J dropped 6; count of bases not matched to a gene: 5. The CDR3 is 15 residues long. The CDR3 is CASSLEQGVGQPQHF. In DNA form, the CDR3 reads TGTGCCAGCAGTTTAGAACAGGGGGTCGGTCAGCCCCAGCATTTT.